This is a list of T cell receptor beta chains from one sample in a study of early T cells in non-severe SARS-CoV-2 infection. TCRdb passed the 5' RACE reads through MiXCR, listing each CDR3 protein once. The sample holds under 50,000 distinct CDR3 sequences, 23% seen once. Source: whole blood, taken at baseline. The receptor set was obtained from an adult who was a healthcare worker with PCR-confirmed SARS-CoV-2 infection or an uninfected control (not recorded which). Both conserved end residues are trimmed from each CDR3.

v_call	cdr3_length	j_call	cdr3_aa
TRBV7-9	14	TRBJ2-3	ASSRGQMTSTDTQY
TRBV2	11	TRBJ2-7	ASRGPDRDEQY
TRBV13	11	TRBJ2-7	ASSHGQSYEQY
TRBV9	10	TRBJ2-3	ASSAHGDTQY
TRBV5-4	10	TRBJ2-2	ASSRDTGELF
TRBV5-4	14	TRBJ2-1	ASSSRGGLSYNEQF
TRBV5-1	10	TRBJ1-2	ASSLDGVGYT
TRBV9	10	TRBJ2-1	ASSPLTNEQF
TRBV25-1	11	TRBJ1-5	ASSDRNNQPQH
TRBV2	10	TRBJ2-5	AILRGQETQY
TRBV5-1	13	TRBJ2-1	ASSLGQGARNEQF
TRBV18	14	TRBJ1-2	ASSPSSAVANYGYT
TRBV7-9	11	TRBJ2-1	ASSLWEREEQF
TRBV7-2	14	TRBJ1-5	ASSQRAGQHNQPQH
TRBV5-8	13	TRBJ2-3	ASSPRRQVTDTQY
TRBV28	10	TRBJ1-4	ASSPKEEKLF
TRBV19	14	TRBJ2-3	ASAERLGASTDTQY
TRBV7-6	11	TRBJ2-7	ASSPDRGYEQY
TRBV6-6	12	TRBJ2-1	ASSAFDAVNEQF
TRBV20-1	12	TRBJ1-1	SARDPSGNTEAF
TRBV7-8	10	TRBJ1-5	ASSLDRGPQH
TRBV5-4	13	TRBJ2-3	ASSFLGGDTDTQY
TRBV18	12	TRBJ1-4	ASSPPNGGEKLF
TRBV6-2/TRBV6-3	10	TRBJ2-1	ASSLNRAEGF
TRBV20-1	10	TRBJ2-7	SALTTEYEQY
TRBV30	11	TRBJ2-4	AWIGQGKNIQY
TRBV10-3	13	TRBJ2-5	AISESAAFQETQY
TRBV7-8	13	TRBJ1-1	ASSLERGMNTEAF
TRBV19	12	TRBJ2-1	ASSIASGGHEQF
TRBV10-3	13	TRBJ2-7	AISERGARSPEQY
TRBV9	11	TRBJ2-7	ASSVADGYEQY
TRBV21-1	13	TRBJ1-2	ASSKVRGQAYGYT
TRBV27	10	TRBJ1-2	ASSLYNYGYT
TRBV12-3/TRBV12-4	12	TRBJ1-6	ASSEGQNNSPLH
TRBV2	13	TRBJ1-6	ASRGDRGMYSPLH
TRBV10-3	12	TRBJ1-2	AISGDRAVDGYT